The TCR beta chain described here comes from a study of shared clonotypes between healthy human individuals. At the level of the study: A donor's plate count was three for CD4 naive and three for CD4 memory; CD8 naive had two and CD8 memory one.

CDR1 is LGHNA and CDR2 is YSLEER in the germline V gene. CDR3 length equals 16 residues. Trimming cost V 0 bases and J 0 bases, with 9 bases left between them. The table came from immunoSEQ multiplex PCR; TCRdb's copy has only in-frame clones and leaves some out. The sample holds 2 million or so clones, roughly 95% seen once. Terminally differentiated effector memory CD45RA+ cells were excluded by CCR7 positive selection of CD45RO-negative cells. The sequence was obtained from a man younger than 35 in good health. The sequencing input was naive CD8+ T cells sorted from blood. V is TRBV4-3 and J is TRBJ2-4; D is uncertain. CDR3 sequence (DNA): TGCGCCAGCAGCCAAGATCCTGGTGTAGCCAAAAACATTCAGTACTTC. Amino acids: CASSQDPGVAKNIQYF.